This T cell receptor (beta chain) is drawn from a study of T-cell reconstitution after alpha-beta-depleted transplantation in children. Preparation of the TCRbeta library was carried out with unique molecular identifiers. MiXCR, run by TCRdb on the PCR reads, gives a single entry per CDR3 protein. In the table there are some 240,000 distinct CDR3 sequences, about 8.8% of which are singletons. This clonotype was counted at least ten times. The sequences come from PBMCs from the stem cell graft donor, collected from the stem cell graft. The clonotype comes from a human donor who donated a stem cell graft to a child with SCID.

CDR3 sequence (DNA): TGCGCCAGCAGCTTGAGCCGAACAGGGGGCCGTGGGGAGCAGTACTTC. Protein: CASSLSRTGGRGEQYF. The chain joins TRBV5-1 to TRBJ2-7; 9 bases agree with TRBD1. This CDR3 comprises 16 residues. Trimming took 1 base from V and 7 from J; bases not matched to a gene: 12. CDR1 and CDR2 from the germline V gene are SGHRS and YFSETQ.